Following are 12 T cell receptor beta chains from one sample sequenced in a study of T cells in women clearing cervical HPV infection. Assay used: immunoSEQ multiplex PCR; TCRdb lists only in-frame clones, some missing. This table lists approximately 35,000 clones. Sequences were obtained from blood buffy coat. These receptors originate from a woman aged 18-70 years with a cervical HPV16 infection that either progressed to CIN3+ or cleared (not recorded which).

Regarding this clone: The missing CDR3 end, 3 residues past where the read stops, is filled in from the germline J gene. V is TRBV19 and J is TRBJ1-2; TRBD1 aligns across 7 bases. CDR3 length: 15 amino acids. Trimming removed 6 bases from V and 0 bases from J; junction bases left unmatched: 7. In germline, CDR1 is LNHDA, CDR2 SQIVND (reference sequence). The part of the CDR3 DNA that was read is TGTGCCAGTAGCTTACAGGGGCGTTCTAACTATGGC. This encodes CASSLQGRSNYG. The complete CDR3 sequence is CASSLQGRSNYGYTF. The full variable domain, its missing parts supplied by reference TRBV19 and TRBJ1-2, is DGGITQSPKYLFRKEGQNVTLSCEQNLNHDAMYWYRQDPGQGLRLIYYSQIVNDFQKGDIAEGYSVSREKKESFPLTVTSAQKNPTAFYLCASSLQGRSNYGYTFGSGTRLTVV.

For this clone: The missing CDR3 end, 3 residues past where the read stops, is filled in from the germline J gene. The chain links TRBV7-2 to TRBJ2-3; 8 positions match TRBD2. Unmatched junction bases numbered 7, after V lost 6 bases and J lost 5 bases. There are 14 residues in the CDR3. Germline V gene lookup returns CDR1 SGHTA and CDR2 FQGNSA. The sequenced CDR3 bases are TGTGCCAGCAGGCGGCGGGGGGCGAAAGATACG. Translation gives CASRRRGAKDT. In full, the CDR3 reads CASRRRGAKDTQYF. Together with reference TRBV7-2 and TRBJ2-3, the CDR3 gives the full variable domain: GAGVSQSPSNKVTEKGKDVELRCDPISGHTALYWYRQSLGQGLEFLIYFQGNSAPDKSGLPSDRFSAERTGGSVSTLTIQRTQQEDSAVYLCASRRRGAKDTQYFGPGTRLTVL.

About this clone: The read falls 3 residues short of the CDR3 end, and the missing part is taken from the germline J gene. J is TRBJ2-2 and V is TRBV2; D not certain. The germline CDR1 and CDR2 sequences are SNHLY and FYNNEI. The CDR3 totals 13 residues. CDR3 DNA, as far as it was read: TGTGCCAGCAGCCGTACCCTAGATTCACCG. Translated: CASSRTLDSP. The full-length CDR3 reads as CASSRTLDSPLFF. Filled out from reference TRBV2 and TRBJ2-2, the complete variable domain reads EPEVTQTPSHQVTQMGQEVILRCVPISNHLYFYWYRQILGQKVEFLVSFYNNEISEKSEIFDDQFSVERPDGSNFTLKIRSTKLEDSAMYFCASSRTLDSPLFFGEGSRLTVL.

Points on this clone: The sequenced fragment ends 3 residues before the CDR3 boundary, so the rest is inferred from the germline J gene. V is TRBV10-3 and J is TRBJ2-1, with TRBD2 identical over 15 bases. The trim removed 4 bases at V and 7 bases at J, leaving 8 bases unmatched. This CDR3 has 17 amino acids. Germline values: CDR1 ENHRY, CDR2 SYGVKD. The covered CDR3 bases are TGTGCCATCAGTGGGGGACTAGCGGGAGGAAGTAGGAATGAG. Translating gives CAISGGLAGGSRNE. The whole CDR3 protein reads CAISGGLAGGSRNEQFF.

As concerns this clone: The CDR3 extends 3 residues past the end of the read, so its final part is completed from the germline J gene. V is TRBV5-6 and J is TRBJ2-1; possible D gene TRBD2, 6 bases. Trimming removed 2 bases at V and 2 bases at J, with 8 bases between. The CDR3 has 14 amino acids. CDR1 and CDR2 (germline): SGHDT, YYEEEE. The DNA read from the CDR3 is TGTGCCAGCAGCTTCGGGGGTCCCTACAATGAG. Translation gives CASSFGGPYNE. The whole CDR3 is CASSFGGPYNEQFF.

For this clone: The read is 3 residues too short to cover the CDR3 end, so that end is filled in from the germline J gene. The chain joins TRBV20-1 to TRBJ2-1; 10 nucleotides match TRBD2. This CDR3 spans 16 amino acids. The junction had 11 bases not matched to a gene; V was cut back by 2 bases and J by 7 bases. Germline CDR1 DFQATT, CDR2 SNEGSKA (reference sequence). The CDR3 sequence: CSARRTSGDVGNEQFF. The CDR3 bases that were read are TGCAGTGCTAGAAGGACTAGCGGAGATGTTGGGAATGAG.

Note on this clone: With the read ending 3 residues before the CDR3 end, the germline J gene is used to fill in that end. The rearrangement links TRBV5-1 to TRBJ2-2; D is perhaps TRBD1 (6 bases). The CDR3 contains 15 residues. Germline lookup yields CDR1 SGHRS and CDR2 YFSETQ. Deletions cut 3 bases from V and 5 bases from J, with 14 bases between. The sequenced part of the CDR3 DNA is TGCGCCAGCAGCTCGGACAGCCCGAGGACCGGGGAG. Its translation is CASSSDSPRTGE. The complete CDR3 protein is CASSSDSPRTGELFF.

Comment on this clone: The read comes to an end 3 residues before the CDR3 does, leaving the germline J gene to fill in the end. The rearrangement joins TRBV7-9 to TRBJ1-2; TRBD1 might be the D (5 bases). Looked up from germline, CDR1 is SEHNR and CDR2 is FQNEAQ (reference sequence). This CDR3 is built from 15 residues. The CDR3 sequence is CASRSPTAITDDYTF. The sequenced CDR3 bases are TGTGCCAGCAGGTCCCCGACAGCCATTACGGATGAC.

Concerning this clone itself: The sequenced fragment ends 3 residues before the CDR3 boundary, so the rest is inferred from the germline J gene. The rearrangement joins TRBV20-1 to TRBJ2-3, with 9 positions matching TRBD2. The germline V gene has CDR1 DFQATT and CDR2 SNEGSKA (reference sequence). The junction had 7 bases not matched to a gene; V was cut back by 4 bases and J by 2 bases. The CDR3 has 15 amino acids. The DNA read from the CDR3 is TGCAGTGCTATTGGGCTAGCGGGGTACACAGATACG. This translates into CSAIGLAGYTDT. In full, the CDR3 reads CSAIGLAGYTDTQYF.

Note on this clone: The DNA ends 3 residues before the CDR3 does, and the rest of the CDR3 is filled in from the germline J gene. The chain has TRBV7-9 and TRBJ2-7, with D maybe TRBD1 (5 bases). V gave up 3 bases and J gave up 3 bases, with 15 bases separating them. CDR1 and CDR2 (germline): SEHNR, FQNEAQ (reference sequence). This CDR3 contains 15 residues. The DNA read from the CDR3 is TGTGCCAGCAGCTTCTCGTTGGGCAGGGTCTACGAG. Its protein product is CASSFSLGRVYE. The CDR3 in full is CASSFSLGRVYEQYF.

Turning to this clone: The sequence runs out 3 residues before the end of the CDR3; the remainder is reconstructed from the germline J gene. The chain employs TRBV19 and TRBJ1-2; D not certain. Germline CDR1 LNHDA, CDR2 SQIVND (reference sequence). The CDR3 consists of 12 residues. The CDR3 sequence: CASSFLTSDYTF. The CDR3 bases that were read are TGTGCCAGTAGTTTCCTAACTAGTGAC.

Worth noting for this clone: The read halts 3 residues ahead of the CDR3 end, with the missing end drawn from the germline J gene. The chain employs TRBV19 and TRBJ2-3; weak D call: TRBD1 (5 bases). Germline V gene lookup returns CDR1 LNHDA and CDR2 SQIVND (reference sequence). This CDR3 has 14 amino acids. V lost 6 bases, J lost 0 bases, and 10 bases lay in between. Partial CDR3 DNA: TGTGCCAGTAGAAGCAGGGCTAGCACAGATACG. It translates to CASRSRASTDT. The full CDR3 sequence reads CASRSRASTDTQYF.